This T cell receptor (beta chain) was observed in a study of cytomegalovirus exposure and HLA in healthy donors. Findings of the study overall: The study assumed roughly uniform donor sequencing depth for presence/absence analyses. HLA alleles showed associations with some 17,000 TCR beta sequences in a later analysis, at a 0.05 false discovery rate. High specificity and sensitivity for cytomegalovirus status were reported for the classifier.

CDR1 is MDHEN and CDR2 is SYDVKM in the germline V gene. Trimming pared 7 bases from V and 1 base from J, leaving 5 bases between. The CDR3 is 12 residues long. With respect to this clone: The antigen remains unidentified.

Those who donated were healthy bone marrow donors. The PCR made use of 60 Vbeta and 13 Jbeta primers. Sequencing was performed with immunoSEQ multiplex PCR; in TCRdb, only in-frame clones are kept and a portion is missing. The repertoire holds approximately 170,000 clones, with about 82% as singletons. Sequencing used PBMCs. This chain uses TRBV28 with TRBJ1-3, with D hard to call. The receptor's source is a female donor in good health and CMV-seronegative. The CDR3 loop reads CASMASGNTIYF. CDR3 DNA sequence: TGTGCCAGCATGGCATCTGGAAACACCATATATTTT.